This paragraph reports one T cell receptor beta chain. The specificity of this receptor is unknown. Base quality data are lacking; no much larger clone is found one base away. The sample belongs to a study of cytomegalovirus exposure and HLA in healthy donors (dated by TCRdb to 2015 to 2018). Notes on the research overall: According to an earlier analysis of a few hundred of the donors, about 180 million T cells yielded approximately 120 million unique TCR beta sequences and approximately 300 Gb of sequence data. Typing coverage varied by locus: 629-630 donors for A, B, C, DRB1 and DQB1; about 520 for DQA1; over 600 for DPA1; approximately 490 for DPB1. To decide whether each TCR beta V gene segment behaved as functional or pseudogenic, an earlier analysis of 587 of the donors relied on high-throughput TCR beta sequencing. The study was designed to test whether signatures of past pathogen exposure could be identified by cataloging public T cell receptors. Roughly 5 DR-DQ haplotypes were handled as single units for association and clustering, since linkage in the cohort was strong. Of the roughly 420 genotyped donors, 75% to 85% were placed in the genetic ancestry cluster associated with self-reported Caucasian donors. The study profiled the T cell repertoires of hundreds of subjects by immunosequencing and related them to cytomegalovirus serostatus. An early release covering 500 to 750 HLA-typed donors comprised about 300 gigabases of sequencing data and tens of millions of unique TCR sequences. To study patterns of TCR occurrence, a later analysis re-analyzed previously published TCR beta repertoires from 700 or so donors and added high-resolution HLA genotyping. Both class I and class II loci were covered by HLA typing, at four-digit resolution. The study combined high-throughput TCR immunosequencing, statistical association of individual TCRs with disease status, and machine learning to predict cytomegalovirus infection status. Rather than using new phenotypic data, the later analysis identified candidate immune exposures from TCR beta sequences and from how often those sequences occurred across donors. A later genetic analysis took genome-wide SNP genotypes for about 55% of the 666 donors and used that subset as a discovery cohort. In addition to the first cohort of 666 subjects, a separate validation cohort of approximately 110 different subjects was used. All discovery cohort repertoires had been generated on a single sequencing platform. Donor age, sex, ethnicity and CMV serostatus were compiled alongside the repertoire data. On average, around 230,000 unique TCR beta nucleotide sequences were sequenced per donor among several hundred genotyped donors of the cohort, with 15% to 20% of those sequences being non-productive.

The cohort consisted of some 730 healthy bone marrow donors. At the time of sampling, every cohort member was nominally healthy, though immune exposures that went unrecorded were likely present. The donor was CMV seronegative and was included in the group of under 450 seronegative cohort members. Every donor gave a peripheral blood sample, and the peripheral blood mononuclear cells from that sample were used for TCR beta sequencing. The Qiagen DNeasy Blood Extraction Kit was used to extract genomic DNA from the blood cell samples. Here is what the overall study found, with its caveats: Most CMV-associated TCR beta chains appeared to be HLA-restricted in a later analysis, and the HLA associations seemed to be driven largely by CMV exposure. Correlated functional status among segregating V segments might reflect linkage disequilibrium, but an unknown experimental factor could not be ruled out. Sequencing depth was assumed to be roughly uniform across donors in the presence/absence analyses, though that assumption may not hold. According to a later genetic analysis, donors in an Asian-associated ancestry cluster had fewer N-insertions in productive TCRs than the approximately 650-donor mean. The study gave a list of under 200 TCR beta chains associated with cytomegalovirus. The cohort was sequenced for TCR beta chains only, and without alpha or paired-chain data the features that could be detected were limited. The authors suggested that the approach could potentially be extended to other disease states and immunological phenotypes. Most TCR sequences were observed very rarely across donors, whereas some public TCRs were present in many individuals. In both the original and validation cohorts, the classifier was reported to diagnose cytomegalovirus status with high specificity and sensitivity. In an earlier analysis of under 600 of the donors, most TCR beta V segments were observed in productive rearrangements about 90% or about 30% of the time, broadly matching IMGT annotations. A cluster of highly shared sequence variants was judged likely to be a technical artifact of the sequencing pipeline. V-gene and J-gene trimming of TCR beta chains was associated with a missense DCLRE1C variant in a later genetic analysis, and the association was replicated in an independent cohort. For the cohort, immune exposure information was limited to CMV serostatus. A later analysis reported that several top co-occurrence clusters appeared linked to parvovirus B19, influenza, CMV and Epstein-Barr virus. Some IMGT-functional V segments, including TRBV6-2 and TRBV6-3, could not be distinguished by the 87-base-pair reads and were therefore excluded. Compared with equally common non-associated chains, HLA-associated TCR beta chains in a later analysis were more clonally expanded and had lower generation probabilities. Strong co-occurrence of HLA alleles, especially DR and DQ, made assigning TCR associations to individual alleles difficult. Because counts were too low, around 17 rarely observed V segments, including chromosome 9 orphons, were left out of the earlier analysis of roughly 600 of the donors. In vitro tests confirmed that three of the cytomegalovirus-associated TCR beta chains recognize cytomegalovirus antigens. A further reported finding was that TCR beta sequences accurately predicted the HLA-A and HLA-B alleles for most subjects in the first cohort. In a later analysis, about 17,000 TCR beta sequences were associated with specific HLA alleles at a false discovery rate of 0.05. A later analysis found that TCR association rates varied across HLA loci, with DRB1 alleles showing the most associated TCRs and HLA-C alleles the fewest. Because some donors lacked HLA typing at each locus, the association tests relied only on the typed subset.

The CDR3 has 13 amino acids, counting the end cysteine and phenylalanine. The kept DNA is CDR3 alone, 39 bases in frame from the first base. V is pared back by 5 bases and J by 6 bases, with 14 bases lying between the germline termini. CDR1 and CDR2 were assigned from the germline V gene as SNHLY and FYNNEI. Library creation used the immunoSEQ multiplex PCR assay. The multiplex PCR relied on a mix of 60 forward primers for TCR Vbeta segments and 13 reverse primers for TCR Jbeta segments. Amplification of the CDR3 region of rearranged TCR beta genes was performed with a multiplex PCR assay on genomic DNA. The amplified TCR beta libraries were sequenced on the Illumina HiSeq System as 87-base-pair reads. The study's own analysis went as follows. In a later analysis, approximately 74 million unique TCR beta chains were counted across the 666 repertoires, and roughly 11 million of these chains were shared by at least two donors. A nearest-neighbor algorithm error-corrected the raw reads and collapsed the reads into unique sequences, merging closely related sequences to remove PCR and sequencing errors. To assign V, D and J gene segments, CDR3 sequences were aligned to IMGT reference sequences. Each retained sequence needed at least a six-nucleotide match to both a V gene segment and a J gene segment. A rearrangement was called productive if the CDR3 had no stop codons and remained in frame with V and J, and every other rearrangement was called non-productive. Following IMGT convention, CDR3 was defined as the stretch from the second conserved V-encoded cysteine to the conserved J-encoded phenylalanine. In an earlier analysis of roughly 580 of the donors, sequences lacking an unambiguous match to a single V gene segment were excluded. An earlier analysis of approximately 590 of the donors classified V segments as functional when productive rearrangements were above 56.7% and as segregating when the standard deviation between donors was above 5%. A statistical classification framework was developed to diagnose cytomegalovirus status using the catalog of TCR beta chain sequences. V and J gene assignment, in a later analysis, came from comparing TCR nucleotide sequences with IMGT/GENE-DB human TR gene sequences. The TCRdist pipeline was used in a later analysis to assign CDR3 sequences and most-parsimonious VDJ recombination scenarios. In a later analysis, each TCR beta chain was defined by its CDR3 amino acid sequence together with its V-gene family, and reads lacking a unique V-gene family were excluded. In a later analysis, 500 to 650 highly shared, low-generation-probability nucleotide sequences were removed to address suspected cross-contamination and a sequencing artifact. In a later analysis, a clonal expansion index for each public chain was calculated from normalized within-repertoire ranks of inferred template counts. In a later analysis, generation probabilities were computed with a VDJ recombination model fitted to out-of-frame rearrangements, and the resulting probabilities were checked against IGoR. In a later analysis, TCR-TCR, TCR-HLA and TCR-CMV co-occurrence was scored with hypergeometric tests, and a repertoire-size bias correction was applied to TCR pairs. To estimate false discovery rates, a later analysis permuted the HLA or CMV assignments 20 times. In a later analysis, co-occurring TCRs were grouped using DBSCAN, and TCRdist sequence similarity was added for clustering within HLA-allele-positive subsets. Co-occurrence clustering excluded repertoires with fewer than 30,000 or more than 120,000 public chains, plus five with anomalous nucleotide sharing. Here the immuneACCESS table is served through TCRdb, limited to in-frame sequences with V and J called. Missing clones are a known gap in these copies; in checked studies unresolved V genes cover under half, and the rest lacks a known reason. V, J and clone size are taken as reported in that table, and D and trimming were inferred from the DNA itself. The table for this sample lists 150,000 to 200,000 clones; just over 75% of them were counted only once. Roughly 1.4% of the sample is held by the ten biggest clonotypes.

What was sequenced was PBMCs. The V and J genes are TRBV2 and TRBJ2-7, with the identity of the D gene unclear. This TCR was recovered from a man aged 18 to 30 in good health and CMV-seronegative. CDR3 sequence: CASSSLDSVEQYF. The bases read TGTGCCAGCAGTTCCCTTGACTCTGTCGAGCAGTACTTC. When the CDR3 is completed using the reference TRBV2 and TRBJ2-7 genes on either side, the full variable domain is EPEVTQTPSHQVTQMGQEVILRCVPISNHLYFYWYRQILGQKVEFLVSFYNNEISEKSEIFDDQFSVERPDGSNFTLKIRSTKLEDSAMYFCASSSLDSVEQYFGPGTRLTVT.